This record concerns one T cell receptor (beta chain) sequence. The data belong to a study of blood T cell repertoires in COVID-19. Original data processing: Amplification of reference gene primers provided the estimated nucleated cell counts. Assay: immunoSEQ multiplex PCR; the TCRdb copy retains only in-frame clones and omits some. V and J calls and clone size are as listed in that table; D and trimming were resolved from the DNA. The data hold approximately 310,000 clones, with 80% to 90% observed a single time. Grouping used clinical history reported by participants in a survey and questionnaire. Sequences were obtained from PBMCs or T cells enriched from blood (not recorded which). This clonotype originated in a man aged 30-40 years who had recovered from COVID-19.

CDR3 in amino acids: CATSANNYGYTF. CDR3 bases: TGTGCCACCAGTGCAAATAACTATGGCTACACCTTC. The V gene is TRBV24-1, the J gene TRBJ1-2; D gene unclear. This CDR3 spans 12 amino acids. The germline V gene has CDR1 KGHDR and CDR2 SFDVKD. The V and J ends lost 5 bases and 1 base respectively, with 4 bases between them.